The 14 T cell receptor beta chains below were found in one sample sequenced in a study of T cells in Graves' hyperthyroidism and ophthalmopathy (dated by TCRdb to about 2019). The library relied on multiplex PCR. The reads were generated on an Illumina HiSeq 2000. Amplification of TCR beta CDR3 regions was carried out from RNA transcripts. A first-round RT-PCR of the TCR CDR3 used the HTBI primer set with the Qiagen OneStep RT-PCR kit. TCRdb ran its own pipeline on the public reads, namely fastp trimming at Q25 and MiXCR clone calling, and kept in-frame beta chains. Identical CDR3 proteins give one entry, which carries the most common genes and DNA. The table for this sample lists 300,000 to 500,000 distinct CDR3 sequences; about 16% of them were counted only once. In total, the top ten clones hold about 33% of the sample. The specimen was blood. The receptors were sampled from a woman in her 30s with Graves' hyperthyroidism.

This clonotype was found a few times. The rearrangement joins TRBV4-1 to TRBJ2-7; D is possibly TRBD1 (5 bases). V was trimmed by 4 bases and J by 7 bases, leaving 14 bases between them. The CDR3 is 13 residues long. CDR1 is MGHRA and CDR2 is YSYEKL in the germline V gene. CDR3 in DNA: TGCGCCAGCAGCCGTAGGGCAGGGTGGGAGCAGTACTTC. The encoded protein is CASSRRAGWEQYF.

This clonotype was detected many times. The CDR3, as DNA: TGCAGCGGGACTGAAGGATCCTACGAGCAGTACTTC. It encodes CSGTEGSYEQYF. This chain links TRBV20-1 with TRBJ2-7; perhaps TRBD2 as D (6 bases). The CDR3 length is 12 residues. Germline V gene lookup returns CDR1 DFQATT and CDR2 SNEGSKA (reference sequence).

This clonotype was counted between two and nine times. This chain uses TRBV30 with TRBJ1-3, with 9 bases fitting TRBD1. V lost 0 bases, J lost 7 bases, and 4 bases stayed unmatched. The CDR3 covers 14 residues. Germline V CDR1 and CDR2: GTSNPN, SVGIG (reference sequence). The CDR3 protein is CAWSVQGAWNTIYF. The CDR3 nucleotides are TGTGCCTGGAGTGTACAGGGGGCTTGGAACACCATATATTTT.

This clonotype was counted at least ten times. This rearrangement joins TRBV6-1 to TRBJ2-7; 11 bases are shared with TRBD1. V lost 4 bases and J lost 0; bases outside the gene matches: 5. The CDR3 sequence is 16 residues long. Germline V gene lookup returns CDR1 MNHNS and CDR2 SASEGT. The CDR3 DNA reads TGTGCCAGCAGTGGTACCGGGACAGGGGGCTCCTACGAGCAGTACTTC. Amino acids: CASSGTGTGGSYEQYF.

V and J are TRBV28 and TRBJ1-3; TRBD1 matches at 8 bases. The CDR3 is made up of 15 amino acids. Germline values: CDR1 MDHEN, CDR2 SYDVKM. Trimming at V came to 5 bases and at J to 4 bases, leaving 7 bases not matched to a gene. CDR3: CASSNQGAMGNTIYF. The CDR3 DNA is TGTGCCAGCAGTAATCAGGGGGCTATGGGAAACACCATATATTTT.

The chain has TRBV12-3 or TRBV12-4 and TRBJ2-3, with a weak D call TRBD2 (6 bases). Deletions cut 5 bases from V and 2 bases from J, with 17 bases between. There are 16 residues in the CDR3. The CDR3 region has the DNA TGTGCCAGCAGTCCCGAGGTAGCGGCGAACACAGATACGCAGTATTTT. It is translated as CASSPEVAANTDTQYF.

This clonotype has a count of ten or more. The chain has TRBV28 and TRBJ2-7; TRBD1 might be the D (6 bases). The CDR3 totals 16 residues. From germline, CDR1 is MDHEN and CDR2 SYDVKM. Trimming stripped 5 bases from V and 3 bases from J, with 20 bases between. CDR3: CASSPQQGPTFYEQYF. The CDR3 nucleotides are TGTGCCAGCAGTCCTCAACAGGGTCCTACCTTCTACGAGCAGTACTTC.

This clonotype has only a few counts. DNA for the CDR3: TGTGCCAGCTCACCACTTCCGCTAGCGGGAGGGCCAGCAGATACGCAGTATTTT. It yields the protein CASSPLPLAGGPADTQYF. The J gene is TRBJ2-3, the V gene TRBV18, with 12 bases matching TRBD2. CDR3 length: 18 amino acids. The V gene's germline CDR1 is KGHSH and CDR2 LQKENI. The J segment lost 4 bases and the V segment lost 1 base, leaving 9 bases of the junction unmatched. Drawing the rest from reference TRBV18 and TRBJ2-3, the complete variable domain is NAGVMQNPRHLVRRRGQEARLRCSPMKGHSHVYWYRQLPEEGLKFMVYLQKENIIDESGMPKERFSAEFPKEGPSILRIQQVVRGDSAAYFCASSPLPLAGGPADTQYFGPGTRLTVL.

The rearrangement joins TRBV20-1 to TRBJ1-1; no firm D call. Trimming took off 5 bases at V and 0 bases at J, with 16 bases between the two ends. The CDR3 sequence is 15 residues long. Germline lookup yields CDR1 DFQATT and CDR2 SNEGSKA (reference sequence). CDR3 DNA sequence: TGCAGTGCTGTACAAGAGAGGTGGGTGAACACTGAAGCTTTCTTT. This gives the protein CSAVQERWVNTEAFF.

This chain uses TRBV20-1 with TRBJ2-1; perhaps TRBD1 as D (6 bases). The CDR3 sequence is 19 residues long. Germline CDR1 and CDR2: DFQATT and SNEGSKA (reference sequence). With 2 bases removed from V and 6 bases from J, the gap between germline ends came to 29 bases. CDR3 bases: TGCAGTGCTAGAATAGATCCCGGGACGGACAGCTTTCTGGGCAATGAGCAGTTCTTC. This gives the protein CSARIDPGTDSFLGNEQFF.

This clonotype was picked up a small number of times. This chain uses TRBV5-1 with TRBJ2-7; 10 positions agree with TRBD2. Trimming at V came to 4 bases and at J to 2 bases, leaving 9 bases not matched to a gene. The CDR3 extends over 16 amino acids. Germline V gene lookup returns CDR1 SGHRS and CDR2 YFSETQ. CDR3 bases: TGCGCCAGCAGCCACCTAGCGGGAGAAGGGACCTACGAGCAGTACTTC. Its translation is CASSHLAGEGTYEQYF.

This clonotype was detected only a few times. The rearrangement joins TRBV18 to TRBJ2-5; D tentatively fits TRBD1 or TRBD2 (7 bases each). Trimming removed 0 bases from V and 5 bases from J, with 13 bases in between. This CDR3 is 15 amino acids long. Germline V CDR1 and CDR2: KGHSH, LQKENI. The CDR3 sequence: CASSPPNRGGETQYF. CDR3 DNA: TGTGCCAGCTCACCACCGAACAGGGGAGGGGAGACCCAGTACTTC.

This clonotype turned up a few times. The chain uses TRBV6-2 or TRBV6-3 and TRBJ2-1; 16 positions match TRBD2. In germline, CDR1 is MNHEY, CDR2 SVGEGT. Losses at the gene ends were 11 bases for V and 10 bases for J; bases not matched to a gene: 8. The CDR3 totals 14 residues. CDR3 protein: CAGGTSGRAGEQFF. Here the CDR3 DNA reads TGTGCCGGAGGGACTAGCGGGAGGGCCGGGGAGCAGTTCTTC.

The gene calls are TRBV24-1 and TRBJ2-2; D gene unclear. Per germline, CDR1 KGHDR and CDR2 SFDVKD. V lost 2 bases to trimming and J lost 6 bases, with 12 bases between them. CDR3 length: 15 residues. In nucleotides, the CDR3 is TGTGCCACCAGTGATTCGAGCCGGGCCCCCGGGGAGCTGTTTTTT. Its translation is CATSDSSRAPGELFF.